This T cell receptor beta chain was sequenced in a study of graft-versus-host responses after intestinal transplantation (dated by TCRdb to 2020 to 2022). Regarding the research as a whole: Recipients received multivisceral, liver-intestinal, or isolated intestinal transplants. The cohort enrolled fewer than 25 intestinal transplant recipients including one retransplant, and a few patients lacking pretransplant specimens were excluded. Graft-versus-host and host-versus-graft alloreactive T cell clones were tracked in the graft, circulation and bone marrow after intestinal transplantation using bulk TCR-beta CDR3 sequencing. A peak of at least 4% donor T cells among recipient peripheral blood mononuclear cells was the definition used for donor T cell macrochimerism. Instead of going to the commercial service, samples from three later patients were sequenced in-house on an Illumina MiSeq and processed with MiXCR. To identify alloreactive clones, pre-transplant mixed lymphocyte reaction products were sequenced and then compared with unstimulated pre-transplant donor and recipient T cells. All recipients received anti-thymocyte globulin induction followed by maintenance tacrolimus and steroids for around three years.

Library preparation employed the immunoSEQ multiplex PCR assay. For most patients, genomic DNA was isolated with the Qiagen DNeasy Blood and Tissue Kit and shipped frozen to Adaptive Biotechnologies for TCR sequencing. High-throughput TCR-beta CDR3 sequencing of genomic DNA from most patients was performed by Adaptive Biotechnologies. The authors processed their data as follows. TCR sequencing data were retrieved from Adaptive's ImmunoSEQ software for around 19 patients, whereas three other patients were processed with MiXCR and VDJtools. To correct CD4 versus CD8 sorting errors, any sequence found in both subsets at a frequency ratio below 5:1 was removed. Because the origin of CDR3 nucleotide sequences shared between donor and recipient could not be assigned, those sequences were removed. To count as alloreactive, a clone needed at least 2-fold expansion over unstimulated cells and a minimum CFSE-low frequency of 0.002% (template counts) or 0.001% (read counts). Clones were considered mappable if detected in sequenced pre-transplant spleen, lymph node, or MLR CFSE-low populations of the donor or recipient. Cumulative frequency of alloreactive clones was calculated as a percentage of all sequences weighted by copy number. TCRdb took this table from immuneACCESS and kept in-frame rearrangements with V and J called. Such tables lack part of the clones; where checked against another copy, unresolved V genes explain under half of the gap, and the rest is unexplained. V and J calls and clone size are as listed in that table; D and trimming were resolved from the DNA. This sample has 90,000 or so clones in its table, and roughly 80% of those were observed once. The ten largest make up 0.65% to 0.85% of the sample.

Note on this clone: Its antigen has not been determined. No quality values exist for individual bases; no much larger clone is one base distant.

The sample's time point label, in plain terms: cells obtained before transplantation from donor or recipient. CD3+CD4+ and CD3+CD8+ populations were FACS-sorted from unstimulated pre-transplant donor and recipient cells taken from spleen or lymph nodes. General findings and caveats noted by the study authors: In patients with donor T cell macrochimerism, the allografts had high GvH to HvG T cell clonal ratios. GvH clones turned up in recipient bone marrow, with some appearing earlier in ileal mucosa or blood, a pattern consistent with an intestinal mucosal origin. Early after transplant, peak levels of circulating GvH clones were associated with declines in HvG clones. The relatively low number and heterogeneity of intestinal transplant patients limited the conclusions.

This material consisted of unstimulated CD4+ T cells sorted from spleen or lymph node cells, taken before intestinal transplant. The TCR sequence derives from a human donor who received an intestinal transplant.

The CDR3 corresponds to CASSPGTGAYGYTF. The DNA sequence is TGTGCCAGCAGCCCCGGGACAGGGGCTTATGGCTACACCTTC. The sequence joins TRBV7-6 to TRBJ1-2, with TRBD1 matching 10 junction bases. Ends trimmed: V by 5 bases, J by 5 bases; bases unmatched to a gene: 5. From a lookup of the germline V gene, CDR1 and CDR2 are SGHVS and FNYEAQ. From cysteine to phenylalanine, the CDR3 is 14 amino acids long. Left in the record is the CDR3 DNA by itself, 42 bases read in frame from the first base. Where the CDR3 stops, the reference TRBV7-6 and TRBJ1-2 genes take over; the full variable domain is GAGVSQSPRYKVTKRGQDVALRCDPISGHVSLYWYRQALGQGPEFLTYFNYEAQQDKSGLPNDRFSAERPEGSISTLTIQRTEQRDSAMYRCASSPGTGAYGYTFGSGTRLTVV.